The rows below give T cell receptor beta chains drawn from one sample of a study of T cell changes during pregnancy in multiple sclerosis. The table came from immunoSEQ multiplex PCR; TCRdb's copy has only in-frame clones and leaves some out. The repertoire consists of approximately 37,000 clones, with 80% to 90% occurring once and the leading ten covering around 1.2%. Source: CD4+ T cells from peripheral blood mononuclear cells, taken in the first trimester of pregnancy. The receptors shown here come from a female donor with multiple sclerosis, enrolled in a pregnancy study. CDR3s include the opening cysteine and the closing phenylalanine or tryptophan. The D gene is left open where the match is weak. Not every row has a clone size; where given, it reads once, few, many or a size class.

V	size	D	J	DNA	CDR3
TRBV28	-	-	TRBJ1-4	TGTGCCAGCAGTTTAACTACGGGGGTTAGTGAAAAACTGTTTTTT	CASSLTTGVSEKLFF
TRBV18	-	-	TRBJ1-4	TGTGCCAGCTCACCGTCCGGGGGGTTCTACGAAAAACTGTTTTTT	CASSPSGGFYEKLFF
TRBV6-5	-	-	TRBJ2-4	TGTGCCAGCACCAGCGACAGCTCGCACATTCAGTACTTC	CASTSDSSHIQYF
TRBV7-9	few	-	TRBJ1-3	TGTGCCAGCAGCTCAATGGGAACCAGGGGATCAGGAAACACCATATATTTT	CASSSMGTRGSGNTIYF
TRBV19	-	-	TRBJ2-7	TGTGCCAGTAGTATAGAGGCCGGGGTAGCCTACGAGCAGTACTTC	CASSIEAGVAYEQYF
TRBV4-2	-	-	TRBJ1-6	TGTGCCAGCAGCCAAACAACTCACGGGAATTCACCCCTCCACTTT	CASSQTTHGNSPLHF
TRBV5-5	-	TRBD1	TRBJ2-3	TGTGCCAGCAGCTTGGTCGGTGACAGGGAAGATACGCAGTATTTT	CASSLVGDREDTQYF
TRBV9	-	-	TRBJ2-7	TGTGCCAGCAGCGCCCGACAGGAGACCCCCTACGAGCAGTACTTC	CASSARQETPYEQYF
TRBV19	-	TRBD1	TRBJ2-7	TGTGCCAGTAGTATACAGGGGGCCTACGAGCAGTACTTC	CASSIQGAYEQYF
TRBV5-5	-	-	TRBJ1-3	TGTGCCAGCAGCCTTCCGGACAGCGGAAACACCATATATTTT	CASSLPDSGNTIYF
TRBV30	-	TRBD1	TRBJ1-1	TGTGCCTGGACTTACAGGGGAATGAACACTGAAGCTTTCTTT	CAWTYRGMNTEAFF
TRBV7-9	-	TRBD1	TRBJ1-2	TGTGCCAGCAGCATTGGAGACAGGGGGCGCGGCGGCTACACCTTC	CASSIGDRGRGGYTF
TRBV13	-	-	TRBJ1-3	TGTGCCAGCAGCTTAGGCCGTCCCTTCTCTGGAAACACCATATATTTT	CASSLGRPFSGNTIYF
TRBV19	-	TRBD1	TRBJ1-2	TGTGCCAGTAGTATGTGGCGGACAGGCTATGGCTACACCTTC	CASSMWRTGYGYTF
TRBV9	-	-	TRBJ2-2	TGTGCCAGCAGCGTAGTTAGTGTCAACACCGGGGAGCTGTTTTTT	CASSVVSVNTGELFF
TRBV4-2	-	-	TRBJ2-2	TGTGCCAGCAGCCAGACAGTCGCGAACACCGGGGAGCTGTTTTTT	CASSQTVANTGELFF
TRBV14	-	-	TRBJ2-6	TGTGCCAGCAGCCAAGGGGGGCCTGGGGCCAACGTCCTGACTTTC	CASSQGGPGANVLTF
TRBV28	-	TRBD2	TRBJ2-1	TGTGCCAGCAGTTTTGGGTCGGGTAGCGGGAGGAGTAATGAGCAGTTCTTC	CASSFGSGSGRSNEQFF
TRBV6-5	-	TRBD2	TRBJ2-7	TGTGCCAGCAGTTACTACGGGCGGGAGGCCGAGCAGTACTTC	CASSYYGREAEQYF
TRBV28	-	TRBD1	TRBJ2-7	TGTGCCAGCAGTGCTGACAGGGGGGCAGGTGTCGACGAGCAGTACTTC	CASSADRGAGVDEQYF
TRBV10-1	-	TRBD1	TRBJ2-7	TGCGCCAGCAGTCTGACGACAGGGGACGAGCAGTACTTC	CASSLTTGDEQYF
TRBV6-5	-	-	TRBJ2-1	TGTGCCAGCAGTTGGAGGGAGCCTGACAATGAGCAGTTCTTC	CASSWREPDNEQFF